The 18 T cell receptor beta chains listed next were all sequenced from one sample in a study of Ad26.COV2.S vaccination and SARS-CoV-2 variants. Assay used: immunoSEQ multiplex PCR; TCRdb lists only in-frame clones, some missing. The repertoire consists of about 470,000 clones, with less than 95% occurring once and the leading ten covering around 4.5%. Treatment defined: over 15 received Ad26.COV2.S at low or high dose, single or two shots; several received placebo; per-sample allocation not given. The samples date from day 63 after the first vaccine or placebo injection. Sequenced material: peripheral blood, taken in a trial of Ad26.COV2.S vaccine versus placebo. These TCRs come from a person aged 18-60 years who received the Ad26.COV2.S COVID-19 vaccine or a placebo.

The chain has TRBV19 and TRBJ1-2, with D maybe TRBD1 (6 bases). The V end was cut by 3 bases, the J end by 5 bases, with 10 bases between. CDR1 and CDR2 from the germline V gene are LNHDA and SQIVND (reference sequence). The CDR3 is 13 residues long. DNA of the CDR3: TGTGCCAGTAGTATGACAGGAGAATATGGCTACACCTTC. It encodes CASSMTGEYGYTF.

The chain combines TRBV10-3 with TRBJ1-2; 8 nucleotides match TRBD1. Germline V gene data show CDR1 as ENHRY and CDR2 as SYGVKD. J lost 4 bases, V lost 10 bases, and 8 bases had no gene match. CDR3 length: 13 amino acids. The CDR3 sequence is CATGSDRAYGYTF. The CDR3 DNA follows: TGTGCCACCGGCTCGGACAGGGCCTATGGCTACACCTTC.

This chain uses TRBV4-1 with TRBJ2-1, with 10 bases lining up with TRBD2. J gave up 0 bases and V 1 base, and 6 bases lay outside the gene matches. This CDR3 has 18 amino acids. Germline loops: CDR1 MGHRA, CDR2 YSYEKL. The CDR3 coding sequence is TGCGCCAGCAGCCAAGTATTCAGCGGGAGGGGCTCCTACAATGAGCAGTTCTTC. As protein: CASSQVFSGRGSYNEQFF.

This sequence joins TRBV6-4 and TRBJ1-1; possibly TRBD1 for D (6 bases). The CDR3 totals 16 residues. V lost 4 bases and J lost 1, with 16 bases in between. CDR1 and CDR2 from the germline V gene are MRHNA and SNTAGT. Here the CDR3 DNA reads TGTGCCAGCAGTGCGACATCAGGGGTGGGGAACACTGAAGCTTTCTTT. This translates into CASSATSGVGNTEAFF.

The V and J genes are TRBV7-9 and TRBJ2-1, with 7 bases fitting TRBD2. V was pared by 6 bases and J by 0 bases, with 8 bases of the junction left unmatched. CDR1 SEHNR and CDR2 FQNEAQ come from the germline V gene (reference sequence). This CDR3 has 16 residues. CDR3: CASSPLSGLSYNEQFF. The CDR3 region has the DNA TGTGCCAGCAGTCCCCTTAGCGGGCTCTCCTACAATGAGCAGTTCTTC.

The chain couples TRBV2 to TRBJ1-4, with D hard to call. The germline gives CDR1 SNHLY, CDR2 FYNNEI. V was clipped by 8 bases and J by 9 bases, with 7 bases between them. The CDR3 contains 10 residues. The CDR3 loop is CASALKKLFF. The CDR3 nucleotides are TGTGCCAGCGCCCTTAAAAAACTGTTTTTT.

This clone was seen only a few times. For the CDR3, the DNA is TGTGCCAGCAGTTATACCGCCCCCGGGGATAGCAATCAGCCCCAGCATTTT. Amino acids: CASSYTAPGDSNQPQHF. The chain is built from TRBV6-2 or TRBV6-3 and TRBJ1-5; D gene uncertain. Germline CDR1 and CDR2: MNHEY and SVGEGT. V was trimmed by 3 bases and J by 0 bases, leaving 15 bases between them. The CDR3 is 17 residues long.

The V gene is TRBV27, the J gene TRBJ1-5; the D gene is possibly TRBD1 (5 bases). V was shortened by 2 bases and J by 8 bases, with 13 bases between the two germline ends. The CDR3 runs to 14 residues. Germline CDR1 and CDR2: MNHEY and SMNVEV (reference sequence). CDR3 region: CASSLTWGAKPQHF. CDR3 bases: TGTGCCAGCAGTTTAACGTGGGGCGCGAAGCCCCAGCATTTT.

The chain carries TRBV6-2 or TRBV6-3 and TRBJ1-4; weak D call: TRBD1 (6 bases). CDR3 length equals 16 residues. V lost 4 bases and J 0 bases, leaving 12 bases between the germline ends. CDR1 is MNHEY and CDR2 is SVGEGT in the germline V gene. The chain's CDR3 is CASSSLRGSTNEKLFF. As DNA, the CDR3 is TGTGCCAGCAGTTCGCTTAGGGGGTCAACTAATGAAAAACTGTTTTTT.

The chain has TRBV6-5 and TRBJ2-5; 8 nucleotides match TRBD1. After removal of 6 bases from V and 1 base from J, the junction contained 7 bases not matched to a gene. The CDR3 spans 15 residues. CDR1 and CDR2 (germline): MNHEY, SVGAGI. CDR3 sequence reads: CASSAGTGVQETQYF. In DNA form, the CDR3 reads TGTGCCAGCAGCGCCGGGACAGGAGTCCAAGAGACCCAGTACTTC.

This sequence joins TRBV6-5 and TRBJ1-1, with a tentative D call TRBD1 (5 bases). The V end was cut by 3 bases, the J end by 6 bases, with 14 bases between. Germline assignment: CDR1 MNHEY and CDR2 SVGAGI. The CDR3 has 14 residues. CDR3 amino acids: CASSYFGTSSEAFF. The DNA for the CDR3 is TGTGCCAGCAGTTATTTCGGGACCTCCTCTGAAGCTTTCTTT.

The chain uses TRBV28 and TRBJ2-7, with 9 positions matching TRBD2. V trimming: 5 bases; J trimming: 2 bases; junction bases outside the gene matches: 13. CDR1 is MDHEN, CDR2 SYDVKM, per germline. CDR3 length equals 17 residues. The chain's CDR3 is CASSPTPASGTTYEQYF. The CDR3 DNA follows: TGTGCCAGCAGTCCTACCCCCGCTAGCGGGACAACCTACGAGCAGTACTTC.

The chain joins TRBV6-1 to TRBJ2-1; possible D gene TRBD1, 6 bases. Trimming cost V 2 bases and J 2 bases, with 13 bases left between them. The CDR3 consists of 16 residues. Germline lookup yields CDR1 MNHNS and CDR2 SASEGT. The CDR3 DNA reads TGTGCCAGCAGTGAATCCGGGACAAGAGCCTACAATGAGCAGTTCTTC. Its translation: CASSESGTRAYNEQFF.

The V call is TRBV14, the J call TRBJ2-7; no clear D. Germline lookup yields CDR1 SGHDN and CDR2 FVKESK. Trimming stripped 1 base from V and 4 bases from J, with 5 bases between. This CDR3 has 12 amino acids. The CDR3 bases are TGTGCCAGCAGCCAAGTAGGGTACGAGCAGTACTTC. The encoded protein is CASSQVGYEQYF.

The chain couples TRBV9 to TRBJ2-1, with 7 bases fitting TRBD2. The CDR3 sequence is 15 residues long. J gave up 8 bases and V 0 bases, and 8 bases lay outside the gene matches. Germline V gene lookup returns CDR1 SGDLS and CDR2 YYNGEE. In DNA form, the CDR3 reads TGTGCCAGCAGCGTAGCGGGCGGGAGCTCCGATGAGCAGTTCTTC. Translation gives CASSVAGGSSDEQFF.

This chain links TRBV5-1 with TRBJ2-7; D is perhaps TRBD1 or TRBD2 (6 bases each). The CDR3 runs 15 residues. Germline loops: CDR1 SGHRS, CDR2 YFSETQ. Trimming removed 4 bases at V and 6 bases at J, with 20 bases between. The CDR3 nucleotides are TGCGCCAGCAGCGTGTCCGGGGGCGAAGTGGGCGAGCAGTACTTC. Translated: CASSVSGGEVGEQYF.

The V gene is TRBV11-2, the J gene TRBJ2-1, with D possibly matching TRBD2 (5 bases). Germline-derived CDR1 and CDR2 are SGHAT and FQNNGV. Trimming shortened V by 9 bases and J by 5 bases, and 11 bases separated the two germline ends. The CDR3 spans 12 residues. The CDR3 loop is CASVDSHNEQFF. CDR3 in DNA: TGTGCCAGTGTGGACTCTCACAATGAGCAGTTCTTC.

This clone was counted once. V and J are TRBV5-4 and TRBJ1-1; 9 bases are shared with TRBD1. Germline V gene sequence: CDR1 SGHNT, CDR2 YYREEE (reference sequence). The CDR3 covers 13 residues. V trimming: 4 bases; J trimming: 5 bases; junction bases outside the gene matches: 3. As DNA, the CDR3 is TGTGCCAGCAGCACCGGGACAGGGACTGAAGCTTTCTTT. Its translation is CASSTGTGTEAFF. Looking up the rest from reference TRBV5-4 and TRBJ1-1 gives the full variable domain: ETGVTQSPTHLIKTRGQQVTLRCSSQSGHNTVSWYQQALGQGPQFIFQYYREEENGRGNFPPRFSGLQFPNYSSELNVNALELDDSALYLCASSTGTGTEAFFGQGTRLTVV.